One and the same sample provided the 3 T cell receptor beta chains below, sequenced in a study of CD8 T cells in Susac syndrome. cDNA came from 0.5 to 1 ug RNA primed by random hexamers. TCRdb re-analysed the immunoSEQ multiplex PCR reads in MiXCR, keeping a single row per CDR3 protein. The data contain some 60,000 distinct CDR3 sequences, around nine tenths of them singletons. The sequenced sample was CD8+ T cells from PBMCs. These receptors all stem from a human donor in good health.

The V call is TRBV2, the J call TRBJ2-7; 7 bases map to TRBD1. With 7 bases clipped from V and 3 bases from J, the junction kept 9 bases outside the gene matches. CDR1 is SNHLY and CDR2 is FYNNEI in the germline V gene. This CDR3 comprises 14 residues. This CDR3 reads CASTPGTDLYEQYF. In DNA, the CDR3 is TGTGCCAGCACCCCCGGGACAGACCTCTACGAGCAGTACTTC.

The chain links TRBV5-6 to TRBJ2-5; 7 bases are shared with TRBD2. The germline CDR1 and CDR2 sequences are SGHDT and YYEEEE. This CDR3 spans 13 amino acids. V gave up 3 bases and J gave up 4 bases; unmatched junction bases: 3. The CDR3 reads CASSWGGGETQYF. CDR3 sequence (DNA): TGTGCCAGCAGCTGGGGGGGTGGAGAGACCCAGTACTTC. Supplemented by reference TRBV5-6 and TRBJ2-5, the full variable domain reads DAGVTQSPTHLIKTRGQQVTLRCSPKSGHDTVSWYQQALGQGPQFIFQYYEEEERQRGNFPDRFSGHQFPNYSSELNVNALLLGDSALYLCASSWGGGETQYFGPGTRLLVL.

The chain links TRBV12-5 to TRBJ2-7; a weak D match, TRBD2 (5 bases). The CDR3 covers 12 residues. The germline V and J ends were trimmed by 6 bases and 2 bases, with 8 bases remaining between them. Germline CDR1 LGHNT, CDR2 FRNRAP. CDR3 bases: TGTGCTAGTGGGCCCGGGACCTACGAGCAGTACTTC. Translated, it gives CASGPGTYEQYF. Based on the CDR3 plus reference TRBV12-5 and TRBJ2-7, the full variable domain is DARVTQTPRHKVTEMGQEVTMRCQPILGHNTVFWYRQTMMQGLELLAYFRNRAPLDDSGMPKDRFSAEMPDATLATLKIQPSEPRDSAVYFCASGPGTYEQYFGPGTRLTVT.